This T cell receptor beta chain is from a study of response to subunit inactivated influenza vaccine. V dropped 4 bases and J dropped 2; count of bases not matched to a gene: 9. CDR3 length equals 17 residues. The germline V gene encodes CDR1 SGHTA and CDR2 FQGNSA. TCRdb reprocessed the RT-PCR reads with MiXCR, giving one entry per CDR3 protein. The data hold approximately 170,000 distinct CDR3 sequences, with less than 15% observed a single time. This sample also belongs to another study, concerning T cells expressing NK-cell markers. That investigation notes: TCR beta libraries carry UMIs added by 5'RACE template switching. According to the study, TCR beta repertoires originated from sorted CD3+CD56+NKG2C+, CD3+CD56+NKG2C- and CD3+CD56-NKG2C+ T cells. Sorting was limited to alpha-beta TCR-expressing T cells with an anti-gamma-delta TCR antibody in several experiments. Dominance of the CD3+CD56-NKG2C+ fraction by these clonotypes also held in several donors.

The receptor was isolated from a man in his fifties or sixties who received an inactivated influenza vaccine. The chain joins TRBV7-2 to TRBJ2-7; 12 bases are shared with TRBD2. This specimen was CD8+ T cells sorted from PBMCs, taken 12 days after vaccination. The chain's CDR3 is CASSYISSGRATYEQYF. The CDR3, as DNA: TGTGCCAGCAGCTATATCTCTAGCGGGAGGGCGACCTACGAGCAGTACTTC.